Presented here are 26 T cell receptor beta chains from one specimen sequenced in a study of T cells in Graves' hyperthyroidism and ophthalmopathy. TCR beta CDR3 regions were amplified from RNA. RT-PCR in the first round (using the HTBI primer set) targeted the TCR CDR3. From the multiplex PCR reads, TCRdb called clonotypes with MiXCR, one entry per CDR3 protein. The sample yields some 360,000 distinct CDR3 sequences, 18% seen once. Input material: blood. Receptor source: a middle-aged woman with Graves' ophthalmopathy.

V usage is TRBV6-1 and J usage is TRBJ1-1; unclear D gene. V dropped 2 bases and J dropped 1 base, with 8 bases sitting between them. The CDR3 runs to 14 residues. Germline V lookup: CDR1 MNHNS, CDR2 SASEGT. The CDR3 DNA reads as TGTGCCAGCAGTGAAAGGGTGGGGAACACTGAAGCTTTCTTT. Translating gives CASSERVGNTEAFF.

The table lists this clonotype with many counts. This chain connects TRBV6-1 to TRBJ2-7, with a weak D call TRBD1 (6 bases). Germline V lookup: CDR1 MNHNS, CDR2 SASEGT. The germline V and J ends were trimmed by 2 bases and 4 bases, with 9 bases remaining between them. CDR3 length equals 13 residues. CDR3 sequence (DNA): TGTGCCAGCAGTGAATGGGGGCAGTACGAGCAGTACTTC. Amino acid sequence: CASSEWGQYEQYF.

This clonotype was seen repeatedly, ten times or more. The V gene is TRBV7-2, the J gene TRBJ2-7, with D maybe TRBD2 (6 bases). Germline V CDR1 and CDR2: SGHTA, FQGNSA. The CDR3 covers 11 residues. The ends were cut back, 7 bases at V and 7 bases at J, with 11 bases in the middle. The CDR3 coding sequence is TGTGCCAGCACCCCAGGACTAGAGCAGTACTTC. Residues: CASTPGLEQYF.

This clonotype was observed at least ten times. The chain is built from TRBV7-3 and TRBJ1-2, with D possibly being TRBD1 (5 bases). Between the trimmed V and J ends, which lost 0 bases and 7 bases, there was a span of 9 bases. Germline V gene lookup returns CDR1 SGHTA and CDR2 FQGTGA. CDR3 length: 13 residues. CDR3 region: CASSLTWGGGYTF. Written as DNA, the CDR3 is TGTGCCAGCAGCTTAACGTGGGGGGGTGGCTACACCTTC.

J is TRBJ2-7 and V is TRBV12-3 or TRBV12-4; D is undetermined. The CDR3 consists of 13 residues. V shed 6 bases and J shed 0 bases, with 9 bases lying between them. CDR3 sequence reads: CASREKGSYEQYF. CDR3 DNA: TGTGCCAGCAGGGAAAAAGGCTCCTACGAGCAGTACTTC.

This clonotype was seen repeatedly, ten times or more. This sequence joins TRBV11-2 and TRBJ2-1; tentatively, D is TRBD2 (7 bases). CDR3 length: 15 amino acids. Trimming cost V 7 bases and J 5 bases, with 18 bases left between them. Germline-derived CDR1 and CDR2 are SGHAT and FQNNGV. The CDR3 coding sequence is TGTGCCAGCACCAAAGGGGGGGGACTGAACAATGAGCAGTTCTTC. This encodes CASTKGGGLNNEQFF.

The rearrangement uses TRBV6-5 and TRBJ1-1; a possible D gene is TRBD1 (6 bases). The CDR3 sequence is 15 residues long. Germline assignment: CDR1 MNHEY and CDR2 SVGAGI. Trimming took 2 bases from V and 1 from J, leaving 11 bases between them. In DNA, the CDR3 is TGTGCCAGCAGTTACGCGGGGACATCGAACACTGAAGCTTTCTTT. This translates into CASSYAGTSNTEAFF.

The chain uses TRBV6-1 and TRBJ2-5; D gene ambiguous. Germline assignment: CDR1 MNHNS and CDR2 SASEGT. V lost 7 bases, J lost 2 bases, and 17 bases lay in between. This CDR3 has 15 amino acids. The CDR3 protein is CASIQSPYIQETQYF. The CDR3 bases are TGTGCCAGCATTCAATCCCCTTACATTCAAGAGACCCAGTACTTC.

This clonotype was recorded at least ten times. This chain joins TRBV6-5 and TRBJ1-6; D unresolved. Deletions cut 0 bases from V and 8 bases from J, with 8 bases between. Per the germline V gene, CDR1 is MNHEY and CDR2 is SVGAGI. The CDR3 is 14 residues long. CDR3 coding DNA: TGTGCCAGCAGTTACTCGCACGGGGATTCACCCCTCCACTTT. It codes for CASSYSHGDSPLHF.

This clonotype occurred many times. The chain carries TRBV20-1 and TRBJ2-5; 8 bases agree with TRBD2. From germline, CDR1 is DFQATT and CDR2 SNEGSKA (reference sequence). The CDR3 is 14 residues long. V dropped 2 bases and J dropped 1; count of bases not matched to a gene: 3. CDR3 region: CSARKLAGQETQYF. CDR3 nucleotides: TGCAGTGCTAGAAAGCTAGCGGGCCAAGAGACCCAGTACTTC.

V gene TRBV12-5 combines with J gene TRBJ2-5; D call uncertain. This CDR3 region has 15 residues. Germline CDR1 and CDR2: LGHNT and FRNRAP. V gave up 1 base and J gave up 1 base, with 10 bases separating them. CDR3 protein: CASGLDQNIQETQYF. The CDR3 coding sequence is TGTGCTAGTGGTTTGGATCAGAACATCCAAGAGACCCAGTACTTC. Supplemented by reference TRBV12-5 and TRBJ2-5, the full variable domain reads DARVTQTPRHKVTEMGQEVTMRCQPILGHNTVFWYRQTMMQGLELLAYFRNRAPLDDSGMPKDRFSAEMPDATLATLKIQPSEPRDSAVYFCASGLDQNIQETQYFGPGTRLLVL.

This clonotype came up many times. V is TRBV24-1 and J is TRBJ1-1; D is unresolved. Trimming left V 2 bases short and J 0 bases short, with 3 bases between. CDR1 KGHDR and CDR2 SFDVKD come from the germline V gene. This CDR3 is built from 13 residues. The CDR3 nucleotides read TGTGCCACCAGTGATTACATGAACACTGAAGCTTTCTTT. This sequence encodes CATSDYMNTEAFF.

The chain links TRBV28 to TRBJ2-7; 11 bases map to TRBD2. Per the germline V gene, CDR1 is MDHEN and CDR2 is SYDVKM. V lost 6 bases, J lost 5 bases, and 9 bases stayed unmatched. The CDR3 has 15 residues. The CDR3 is CASSTLLAGVDEQYF. DNA of the CDR3: TGTGCCAGCAGCACGCTACTAGCGGGAGTAGACGAGCAGTACTTC.

This clonotype was seen ten or more times. The chain combines TRBV20-1 with TRBJ1-2; D unresolved. V was pared by 6 bases and J by 0 bases, with 8 bases between. Germline lookup yields CDR1 DFQATT and CDR2 SNEGSKA (reference sequence). CDR3 size: 12 residues. The CDR3 sequence: CSATPSNYGYTF. CDR3 bases: TGCAGTGCGACCCCTTCTAACTATGGCTACACCTTC.

The chain carries TRBV27 and TRBJ1-1; 10 positions agree with TRBD1. V shed 6 bases and J 5 bases; nucleotides not matched to a gene: 15. The CDR3 is 17 amino acids. Germline-derived CDR1 and CDR2 are MNHEY and SMNVEV (reference sequence). CDR3 DNA: TGTGCCAGCAGCCCACCCGGGACAGGGGTTTTATATACTGAAGCTTTCTTT. Translated, it gives CASSPPGTGVLYTEAFF.

This clonotype has a handful of counts. The J gene is TRBJ2-7, the V gene TRBV6-2 or TRBV6-3, with a weak D call TRBD1 (5 bases). CDR3 length: 14 residues. Germline CDR1 and CDR2: MNHEY and SVGEGT. Trimming pared 2 bases from V and 3 bases from J, leaving 11 bases between. The CDR3 DNA reads TGTGCCAGCAGTTACCAAAGGGGATTCTACGAGCAGTACTTC. It yields the protein CASSYQRGFYEQYF.

This clonotype appeared many times. V gene TRBV4-1 combines with J gene TRBJ1-5, with TRBD1 identical over 9 bases. Trimming cost V 3 bases and J 7 bases; bases outside gene matches: 4. The CDR3 sequence is 14 residues long. Germline V gene data show CDR1 as MGHRA and CDR2 as YSYEKL. CDR3 region: CASSQGQGGQPQHF. The CDR3 nucleotides read TGCGCCAGCAGCCAGGGACAGGGTGGACAGCCCCAGCATTTT.

This clonotype has at least ten counts. The chain recombines TRBV11-2 with TRBJ2-2; no firm D call. This CDR3 contains 15 residues. Germline V gene lookup returns CDR1 SGHAT and CDR2 FQNNGV. V shed 2 bases and J shed 1 base, with 8 bases lying between them. DNA of the CDR3: TGTGCCAGCAGCTTACGCAGCTGGAACACCGGGGAGCTGTTTTTT. This codes for CASSLRSWNTGELFF.

The V and J genes are TRBV9 and TRBJ2-5, with 9 bases lining up with TRBD2. This CDR3 comprises 15 residues. After removal of 3 bases from V and 5 bases from J, the junction contained 8 bases not matched to a gene. The germline V gene has CDR1 SGDLS and CDR2 YYNGEE. The CDR3 spells CASSERLADLETQYF. The CDR3 bases are TGTGCCAGCAGCGAGCGACTAGCGGACCTGGAGACCCAGTACTTC.

This clonotype was found a few times. The V call is TRBV4-2, the J call TRBJ1-5; weak D call: TRBD1 (5 bases). The germline gives CDR1 LGHNA, CDR2 YNFKEQ. Trimming cost V 0 bases and J 1 base, with 7 bases left between them. This CDR3 is 15 amino acids long. The CDR3 nucleotides read TGTGCCAGCAGCCAAGATTCAGGGAGCAATCAGCCCCAGCATTTT. It translates to CASSQDSGSNQPQHF.

This clonotype was counted between two and nine times. The chain carries TRBV10-1 and TRBJ2-7; TRBD2 agrees at 10 bases. The germline gives CDR1 WNHNN, CDR2 SYGVQD (reference sequence). V lost 0 bases to trimming and J lost 6 bases; unmatched junction nucleotides: 5. This CDR3 comprises 15 residues. The CDR3 here is CASSESALAGAEQYF. The CDR3 DNA is TGCGCCAGCAGTGAGTCCGCGCTAGCGGGAGCCGAGCAGTACTTC.

This clonotype was detected ten times or more. V and J are TRBV12-3 or TRBV12-4 and TRBJ2-3; the D call may be TRBD1 or TRBD2 (6 bases each). The V end was cut by 7 bases, the J end by 5 bases, with 19 bases between. This CDR3 has 15 residues. The CDR3 sequence is CASTPGGLALDTQYF. DNA of the CDR3: TGTGCCAGCACCCCTGGGGGGCTAGCCCTAGATACGCAGTATTTT.

This clonotype showed up many times. A read error may be the cause here, since a much bigger clone is one base away. This rearrangement joins TRBV4-1 to TRBJ2-5, with TRBD2 as a possible D gene (7 bases). Germline V gives CDR1 MGHRA, CDR2 YSYEKL. The CDR3 extends over 17 amino acids. The CDR3 DNA reads as TGCACCAGCAGCCAAGATGGTTCGGGGGCGCGGGGGGAGACCCAGTACTTC. It translates to CTSSQDGSGARGETQYF.

This clonotype was observed at least ten times. V and J are TRBV19 and TRBJ2-4; D may be TRBD2 (6 bases). The V and J ends lost 0 bases and 0 bases respectively, with 9 bases between them. CDR1 LNHDA and CDR2 SQIVND come from the germline V gene (reference sequence). This CDR3 is built from 16 residues. CDR3 sequence reads: CASSIERDLAKNIQYF. The DNA for the CDR3 is TGTGCCAGTAGTATAGAGCGGGACCTAGCCAAAAACATTCAGTACTTC.

Turning to this clonotype: A much larger clone lies one base from this, so it may be a read error. The chain links TRBV11-2 to TRBJ2-2; 8 bases align to TRBD2. The germline V gene has CDR1 SGHAT and CDR2 FQNNGV. The CDR3 covers 15 residues. The CDR3 DNA reads TGTGTCAGCAGCTTAAGCGGGAGTGTCTCCGGGGAGCTGTTTTTT. This encodes CVSSLSGSVSGELFF.

CDR3 sequence (DNA): TGTGCCAGCACCAGAATAGGGGGCTCCTATAATTCACCCCTCCACTTT. The encoded protein is CASTRIGGSYNSPLHF. The rearrangement links TRBV28 to TRBJ1-6, with a possible D match to TRBD1 (6 bases). This CDR3 comprises 16 residues. Germline CDR1 reads MDHEN; CDR2 reads SYDVKM. V dropped 7 bases and J dropped 0 bases, with 13 bases sitting between them.